Listed below are T cell receptor beta chains from one sample, sequenced in a study of T cell changes during pregnancy in multiple sclerosis. Some clones are missing from TCRdb's copy, which holds only in-frame ones; the method was immunoSEQ multiplex PCR. Here the sample spans 20,000 to 25,000 clones, roughly nine tenths being singletons. Sequences were derived from CD4+ T cells from peripheral blood mononuclear cells, sampled in the third trimester of pregnancy. Receptor source: a female donor in good health, enrolled as a control in a pregnancy study. CDR3s include the opening cysteine and the closing phenylalanine or tryptophan. Not every row has a clone size; where given, it reads once, few, many or a size class.

TRBJ2-1	TRBV4-2	few	CASSQNSGMGKDEQFF
TRBJ1-1	TRBV9	NA	CASSVLTGTNTEAFF
TRBJ1-5	TRBV23-1	NA	CASSHSSGTGRQPQHF
TRBJ2-2	TRBV7-2	NA	CASSLGQGHTGELFF
TRBJ2-1	TRBV19	NA	CAIGTIYNEQFF
TRBJ1-6	TRBV15	NA	CATSRDIPPLHF
TRBJ2-3	TRBV25-1	NA	CASSERPTDTQYF
TRBJ1-2	TRBV7-7	NA	CASSSGTGINYGYTF
TRBJ2-3	TRBV28	NA	CASSDLGQGAATDTQYF
TRBJ1-6	TRBV7-6	NA	CASSLGGTVPYNSPLHF
TRBJ2-1	TRBV27	NA	CASSLVLAGGQFF
TRBJ2-3	TRBV5-1	NA	CASNERVTDTQYF
TRBJ2-2	TRBV11-2	NA	CASSSSGTGRIGELFF
TRBJ2-2	TRBV6-5	once	CALGGLNGELFF
TRBJ2-7	TRBV27	NA	CASGRTGAIYEQYF
TRBJ1-1	TRBV28	NA	CASSSLGFLGVDWTEAFF
TRBJ1-3	TRBV9	few	CASSSRLSSGNTIYF
TRBJ1-2	TRBV11-2	NA	CASSPDSHYGYTF
TRBJ2-7	TRBV7-7	NA	CASSLVWHITYEQYF
TRBJ1-1	TRBV29-1	few	CSVGANTEAFF
TRBJ2-1	TRBV7-3	NA	CASSPSGGTYNEQFF
TRBJ1-5	TRBV19	NA	CASSPGQGNNQPQHF
TRBJ1-1	TRBV5-6	NA	CASSFQARGGNTEAFF
TRBJ2-6	TRBV7-6	NA	CASSGGGGANVLTF
TRBJ1-4	TRBV13	NA	CASSHRGTSYEKLFF
TRBJ2-5	TRBV19	NA	CASKRSGGLETQYF
TRBJ1-6	TRBV7-2	NA	CASSLGVSPRYNSPLHF
TRBJ2-3	TRBV7-3	NA	CASSLTGGGIKRGNTQYF
TRBJ2-1	TRBV19	NA	CASSGGGGKGQFF
TRBJ1-4	TRBV28	few	CASSLGTGKKPVF
TRBJ2-5	TRBV10-3	NA	CAISSGQGQETQYF
TRBJ2-5	TRBV19	NA	CASSIRGLAGAAGETQYF
TRBJ1-2	TRBV18	NA	CASSPPAGPTNYGYTF
TRBJ2-5	TRBV5-8	NA	CASSLAGRAYQETQYF
TRBJ2-2	TRBV7-9	NA	CASSLATGSIAGELFF
TRBJ1-1	TRBV5-6	NA	CASKNTPGTEAFF
TRBJ1-2	TRBV5-3	NA	CARSLAGVGYGYTF
TRBJ2-4	TRBV7-2	NA	CASSLVRGTSGKAKNIQYF
TRBJ1-1	TRBV18	NA	CASSPPGYLTDNTEAFF
TRBJ1-4	TRBV7-2	NA	CASSPGEGEKLFF
TRBJ1-1	TRBV6-5	NA	CASSSRDRGAIEAFF